This T cell receptor beta chain was sequenced during a study of blood T cell repertoires in COVID-19. At the level of the study: The United States, Italy and Spain were the sources of the acute and convalescent COVID-19 samples.

The CDR3 has 14 amino acids. The germline gives CDR1 MNHEY, CDR2 SVGAGI. With 6 bases removed from V and 4 bases from J, the gap between germline ends came to 12 bases. This clone was picked up a small number of times. Authors' methods: Using reference gene primer amplification, nucleated cell counts were estimated. Measured with immunoSEQ multiplex PCR; TCRdb has only the in-frame clones, and not every one. The V and J calls and clone size are taken from that table; D and trimming were inferred from the DNA. The sample lists fewer than 300,000 clones, roughly 80% occurring once. People in the exposed group encountered a COVID-19 case within 2 weeks before entering the study.

The source is a man in his forties who had been exposed to COVID-19. The chain has TRBV6-5 and TRBJ2-2; TRBD2 is a possible D gene (5 bases). Material: PBMCs or T cells enriched from blood (not recorded which). CDR3 nucleotides: TGTGCCAGCAGCTATACTAGAGGCACCGGGGAGCTGTTTTTT. Residues: CASSYTRGTGELFF.